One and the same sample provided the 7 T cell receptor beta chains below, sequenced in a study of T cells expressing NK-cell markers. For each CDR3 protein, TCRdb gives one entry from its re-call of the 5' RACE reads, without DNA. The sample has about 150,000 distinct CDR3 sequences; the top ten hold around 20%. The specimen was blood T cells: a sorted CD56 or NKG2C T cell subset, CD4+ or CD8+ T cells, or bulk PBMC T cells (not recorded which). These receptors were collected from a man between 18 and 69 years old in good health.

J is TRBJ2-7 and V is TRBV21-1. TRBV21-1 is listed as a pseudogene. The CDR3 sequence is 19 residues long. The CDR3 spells CASSKARSVDGLDTYEQYF.

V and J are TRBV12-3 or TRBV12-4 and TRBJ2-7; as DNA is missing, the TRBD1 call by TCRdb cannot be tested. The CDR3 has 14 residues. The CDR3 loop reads CASSFGTGALEQYF.

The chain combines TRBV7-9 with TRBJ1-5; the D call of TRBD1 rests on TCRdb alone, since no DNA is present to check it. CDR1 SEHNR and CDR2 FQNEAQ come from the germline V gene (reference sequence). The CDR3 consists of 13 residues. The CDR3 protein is CASSQDRGQPQHF. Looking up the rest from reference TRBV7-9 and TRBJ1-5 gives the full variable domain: DTGVSQNPRHKITKRGQNVTFRCDPISEHNRLYWYRQTLGQGPEFLTYFQNEAQLEKSRLLSDRFSAERPKGSFSTLEIQRTEQGDSAMYLCASSQDRGQPQHFGDGTRLSIL.

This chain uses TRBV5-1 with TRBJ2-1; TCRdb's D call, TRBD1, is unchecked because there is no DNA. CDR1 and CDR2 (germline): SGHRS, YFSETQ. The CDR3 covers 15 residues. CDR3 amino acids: CASSPFGGHRHEQFF. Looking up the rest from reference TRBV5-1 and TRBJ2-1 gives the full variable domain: KAGVTQTPRYLIKTRGQQVTLSCSPISGHRSVSWYQQTPGQGLQFLFEYFSETQRNKGNFPGRFSGRQFSNSRSEMNVSTLELGDSALYLCASSPFGGHRHEQFFGPGTRLTVL.

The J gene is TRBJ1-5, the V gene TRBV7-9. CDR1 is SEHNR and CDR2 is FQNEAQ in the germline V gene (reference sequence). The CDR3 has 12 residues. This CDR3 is CASSYGDQPQHF.

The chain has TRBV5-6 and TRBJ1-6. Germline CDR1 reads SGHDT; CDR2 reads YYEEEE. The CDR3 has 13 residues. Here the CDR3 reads CASSSFYNSPLHF.

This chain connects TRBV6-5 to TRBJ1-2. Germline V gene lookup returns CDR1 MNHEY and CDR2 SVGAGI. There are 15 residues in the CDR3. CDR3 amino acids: CASSYYGRTSYGYTF.